The clone carrying this T cell receptor (beta chain) was recorded a few times. cDNA synthesis used the whole RNA isolate, giving expressed TCRB sequences. An average of about 3.5 million reads was obtained for naive, central memory and regulatory T cell samples. Profiled with immunoSEQ multiplex PCR; TCRdb holds only in-frame clones, not every one. The sample includes more than 350,000 clones, approximately 10% of them seen just once. This sample is drawn from a study of beta chain features in type 1 diabetes. Germline V gene lookup returns CDR1 SGDLS and CDR2 YYNGEE. Trimming took off 4 bases at V and 3 bases at J, with 9 bases between the two ends. This CDR3 spans 13 amino acids. The authors took one heparinised blood draw, averaging about 120 mL, from each donor. It was via CD45RO/CCR7/CD25/CD127/CD95/CD27 that CD4+ naive, central memory, regulatory and stem cell-like memory cells were sorted.

The sequenced sample was naive CD4+ T cells from blood. V is TRBV9 and J is TRBJ2-3, with D possibly being TRBD2 (6 bases). The receptor's source is a woman aged 18-29 years in good health. The CDR3 reads CASSLAETDTQYF. The DNA for the CDR3 is TGTGCCAGCAGCTTAGCGGAAACAGATACGCAGTATTTT. Filled out from reference TRBV9 and TRBJ2-3, the complete variable domain reads DSGVTQTPKHLITATGQRVTLRCSPRSGDLSVYWYQQSLDQGLQFLIQYYNGEERAKGNILERFSAQQFPDLHSELNLSSLELGDSALYFCASSLAETDTQYFGPGTRLTVL.